A single sample gave rise to the 7 T cell receptor beta chains below, sequenced in a study of T cells after posttransplantation cyclophosphamide. Produced via immunoSEQ multiplex PCR; TCRdb's table is partial and in-frame only. The sample comprises tens of thousands of clones, over 85% of which are singletons, and 2.5% to 3% rests with the top ten. The sample comprised PBMCs. The receptors come from a woman in her 30s in good health and a related stem cell transplant donor.

The CDR3 here is CASSFRPTSGANTGELFF. For the CDR3, the DNA is TGTGCCAGCAGTTTTAGGCCGACTAGCGGGGCGAACACCGGGGAGCTGTTTTTT. V usage is TRBV28 and J usage is TRBJ2-2; 11 bases match TRBD2. The CDR3 is 18 amino acids. Germline CDR1 and CDR2: MDHEN and SYDVKM. V lost 3 bases and J lost 0; bases outside the gene matches: 6.

The rearrangement joins TRBV6-4 to TRBJ2-3; 12 bases agree with TRBD2. CDR3 length equals 15 residues. J gave up 3 bases and V 7 bases, and 5 bases lay outside the gene matches. Germline V gene lookup returns CDR1 MRHNA and CDR2 SNTAGT. CDR3 nucleotides: TGTGCCAGCACTCCAACTAGCGGGGGGACAGATACGCAGTATTTT. Amino acid sequence: CASTPTSGGTDTQYF.

In this sample, this clone turned up a few times. The V gene is TRBV5-1, the J gene TRBJ1-2; D remains unclear. Trimming cost V 0 bases and J 0 bases, with 15 bases left between them. Germline V CDR1 and CDR2: SGHRS, YFSETQ. This CDR3 contains 17 residues. As DNA, the CDR3 is TGCGCCAGCAGCTTGGCATACAGTTACGACCCTAACTATGGCTACACCTTC. This encodes CASSLAYSYDPNYGYTF.

J is TRBJ1-1 and V is TRBV14, with 8 positions matching TRBD1. From germline, CDR1 is SGHDN and CDR2 FVKESK. After removal of 2 bases from V and 7 bases from J, the junction contained 12 bases not matched to a gene. The CDR3 is made up of 16 amino acids. CDR3 in amino acids: CASSQTPYTGGVEAFF. CDR3 DNA: TGTGCCAGCAGCCAAACCCCCTATACAGGGGGTGTTGAAGCTTTCTTT.

V and J are TRBV18 and TRBJ2-1, with 7 bases lining up with TRBD1. There are 15 residues in the CDR3. CDR1 is KGHSH, CDR2 LQKENI, per germline. With V trimmed by 3 bases and J by 7 bases, 9 bases remained unmatched. The CDR3 nucleotides read TGTGCCAGCTCACCTGGCCGGGACAGCATGAATGAGCAGTTCTTC. This translates into CASSPGRDSMNEQFF.

The rearrangement links TRBV6-4 to TRBJ2-7, with D maybe TRBD1 (6 bases). Germline V gives CDR1 MRHNA, CDR2 SNTAGT. The V end was cut by 2 bases, the J end by 6 bases, with 8 bases between. This CDR3 is built from 12 residues. CDR3 loop: CASSDGGCEQYF. The CDR3 DNA is TGTGCCAGCAGTGACGGGGGCTGCGAGCAGTACTTC.

The CDR3 coding sequence is TGTGCCAGCAGCCCGGACAGGCTTGGCTACACCTTC. Translating gives CASSPDRLGYTF. The chain joins TRBV14 to TRBJ1-2; 7 positions match TRBD1. The CDR3 spans 12 residues. Losses at the gene ends were 4 bases for V and 7 bases for J; bases not matched to a gene: 3. Germline V lookup: CDR1 SGHDN, CDR2 FVKESK. Full variable domain (outside the CDR3, taken from reference TRBV14 and TRBJ1-2): EAGVTQFPSHSVIEKGQTVTLRCDPISGHDNLYWYRRVMGKEIKFLLHFVKESKQDESGMPNNRFLAERTGGTYSTLKVQPAELEDSGVYFCASSPDRLGYTFGSGTRLTVV.